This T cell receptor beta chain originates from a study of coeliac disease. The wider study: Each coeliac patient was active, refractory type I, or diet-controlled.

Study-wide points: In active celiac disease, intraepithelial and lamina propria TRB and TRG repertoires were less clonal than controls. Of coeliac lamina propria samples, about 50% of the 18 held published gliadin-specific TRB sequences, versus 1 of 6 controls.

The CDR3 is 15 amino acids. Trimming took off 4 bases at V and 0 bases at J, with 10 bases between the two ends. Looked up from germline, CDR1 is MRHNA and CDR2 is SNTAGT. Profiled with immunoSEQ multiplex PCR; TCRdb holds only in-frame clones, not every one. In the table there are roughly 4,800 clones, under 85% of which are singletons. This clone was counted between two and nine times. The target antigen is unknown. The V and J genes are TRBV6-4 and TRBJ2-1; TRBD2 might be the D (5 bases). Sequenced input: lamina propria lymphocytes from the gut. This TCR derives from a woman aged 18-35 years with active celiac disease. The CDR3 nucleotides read TGTGCCAGCAGTGCCGAACTAGGCTCCTACAATGAGCAGTTCTTC. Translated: CASSAELGSYNEQFF.